Included here is one T cell receptor (beta chain) sequence, with context. One end of the junction does not line up with germline, which may come from a read error. This CDR3 comprises 14 residues. Germline V CDR1 and CDR2: MNHEY, SMNVEV (reference sequence). The sample is drawn from a study of blood T cell repertoires in COVID-19. In the study overall: Some COVID-19 samples were acute and others convalescent; all came from the United States, Italy and Spain.

Those enrolled, adults aged about 18 to 95 years, came from about two dozen US areas. Clinical history reported by participants formed the basis on which cohorts were assigned. Recovered status in Cohort 3 required two negative PCRs, clearance, or symptom resolution. Profiling relied on immunoSEQ multiplex PCR, and the TCRdb table lists in-frame clones only, not all of them. This table has roughly 200,000 clones, approximately 90% appearing once. The source material was PBMCs or T cells enriched from blood (not recorded which). The gene calls are TRBV27 and TRBJ1-5, with 7 nucleotides matching TRBD1. The sequence came from a woman in her thirties who had recovered from COVID-19. CDR3 coding DNA: TGTGCCAACAACAAACAGGGGTTCAATCAGCTCCAGCATTTT. Amino acids: CANNKQGFNQLQHF.